These T cell receptor beta chains were read from a single sample in a study of OX40 agonist ivuxolimab in advanced cancers. Libraries were prepared by immunoSEQ multiplex PCR; TCRdb keeps only in-frame clonotypes and omits some of them. Of 60,000 or so clones detected, roughly 83% appear once; the ten largest clones hold approximately 3%. The sequenced sample was CD4+ or CD8+ T cells sorted from blood, obtained in a trial of the OX40 agonist ivuxolimab. The receptors stem from an adult with an advanced solid tumor such as melanoma, head and neck, liver or kidney cancer. Both conserved end residues are part of each CDR3. The order of the fields is CDR3 protein, CDR3 DNA, clone size, D gene, J gene, V gene. A D gene is named only where the DNA matches it firmly. Not all rows give a size; the values are once, few, many and, for expanded clones, a class.

CDR3aa: CASSADPGGFDEKLFF
CDR3nt: TGTGCCAGCAGTGCCGATCCAGGGGGCTTCGATGAAAAACTGTTTTTT
abundance: NA
d_gene: TRBD1
j_gene: TRBJ1-4
v_gene: TRBV9

CDR3aa: CASRKGGLSNQPQHF
CDR3nt: TGTGCCAGCAGAAAAGGGGGATTAAGCAATCAGCCCCAGCATTTT
abundance: once
d_gene: NA
j_gene: TRBJ1-5
v_gene: TRBV28

CDR3aa: CASSRQGDQPQHF
CDR3nt: TGTGCCAGCAGTCGACAGGGGGATCAGCCCCAGCATTTT
abundance: NA
d_gene: TRBD1
j_gene: TRBJ1-5
v_gene: TRBV6-1

CDR3aa: CASSDPGQLNIQYF
CDR3nt: TGTGCCAGCAGTGACCCGGGACAGTTAAACATTCAGTACTTC
abundance: NA
d_gene: TRBD1
j_gene: TRBJ2-4
v_gene: TRBV25-1

CDR3aa: CASSLSSDTQYF
CDR3nt: TGTGCCAGCAGCTTATCCTCAGATACGCAGTATTTT
abundance: NA
d_gene: NA
j_gene: TRBJ2-3
v_gene: TRBV7-9

CDR3aa: CASSYHSGANVLTF
CDR3nt: TGTGCCAGCAGTTACCACTCTGGGGCCAACGTCCTGACTTTC
abundance: NA
d_gene: NA
j_gene: TRBJ2-6
v_gene: TRBV6-6

CDR3aa: CASSYRGPDTDTQYF
CDR3nt: TGTGCCAGCAGTTACAGGGGGCCGGACACAGATACGCAGTATTTT
abundance: NA
d_gene: TRBD1
j_gene: TRBJ2-3
v_gene: TRBV6-5

CDR3aa: CASSLGGLYYEQYF
CDR3nt: TGTGCCAGCAGCTTAGGGGGCCTTTACTACGAGCAGTACTTC
abundance: NA
d_gene: TRBD1
j_gene: TRBJ2-7
v_gene: TRBV5-6

CDR3aa: CATSRDTGFGNTIYF
CDR3nt: TGTGCCACCAGCAGAGATACTGGGTTCGGAAACACCATATATTTT
abundance: NA
d_gene: NA
j_gene: TRBJ1-3
v_gene: TRBV15

CDR3aa: CASSFSGGTGEQYF
CDR3nt: TGTGCCAGCAGCTTTAGCGGGGGCACCGGGGAGCAGTACTTC
abundance: NA
d_gene: TRBD2
j_gene: TRBJ2-7
v_gene: TRBV7-6

CDR3aa: CASSLNRDLDTEAFF
CDR3nt: TGTGCCAGCTCACTCAACAGGGATTTGGACACTGAAGCTTTCTTT
abundance: once
d_gene: NA
j_gene: TRBJ1-1
v_gene: TRBV18